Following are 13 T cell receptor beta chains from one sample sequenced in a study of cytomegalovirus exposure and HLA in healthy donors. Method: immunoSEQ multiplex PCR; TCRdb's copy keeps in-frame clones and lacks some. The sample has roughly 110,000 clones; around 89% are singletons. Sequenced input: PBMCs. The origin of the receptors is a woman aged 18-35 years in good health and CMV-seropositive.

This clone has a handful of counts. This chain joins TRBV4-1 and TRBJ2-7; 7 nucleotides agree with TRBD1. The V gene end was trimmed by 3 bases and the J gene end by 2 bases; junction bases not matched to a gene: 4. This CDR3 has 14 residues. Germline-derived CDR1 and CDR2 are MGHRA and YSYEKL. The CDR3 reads CASSQVTGPYEQYF. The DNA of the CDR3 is TGCGCCAGCAGCCAGGTGACAGGGCCCTACGAGCAGTACTTC.

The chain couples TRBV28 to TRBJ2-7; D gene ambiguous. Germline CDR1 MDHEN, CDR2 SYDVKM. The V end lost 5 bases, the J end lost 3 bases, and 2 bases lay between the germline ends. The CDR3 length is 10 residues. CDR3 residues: CASSLYEQYF. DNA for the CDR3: TGTGCCAGCAGTCTCTACGAGCAGTACTTC.

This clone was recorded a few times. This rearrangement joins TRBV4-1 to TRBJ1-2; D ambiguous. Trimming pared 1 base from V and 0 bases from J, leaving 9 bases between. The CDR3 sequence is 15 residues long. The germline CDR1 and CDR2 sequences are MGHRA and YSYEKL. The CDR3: CASSQVGGSNYGYTF. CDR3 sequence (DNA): TGCGCCAGCAGCCAAGTTGGCGGGTCTAACTATGGCTACACCTTC.

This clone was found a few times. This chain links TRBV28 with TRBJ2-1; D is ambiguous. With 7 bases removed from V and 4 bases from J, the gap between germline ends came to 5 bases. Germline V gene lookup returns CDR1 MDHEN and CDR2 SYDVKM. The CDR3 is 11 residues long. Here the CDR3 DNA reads TGTGCCAGCACCGGTTACAATGAGCAGTTCTTC. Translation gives CASTGYNEQFF.

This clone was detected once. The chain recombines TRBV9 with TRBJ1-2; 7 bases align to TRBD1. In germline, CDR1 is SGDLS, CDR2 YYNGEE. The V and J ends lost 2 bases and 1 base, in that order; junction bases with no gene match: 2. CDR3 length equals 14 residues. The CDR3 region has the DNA TGTGCCAGCAGCGTGCCAGGGGGTAACTATGGCTACACCTTC. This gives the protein CASSVPGGNYGYTF.

CDR3 nucleotides: TGTGCCAGCAGCCCACGATACGGACTAGCTCTGGGGACCCAGTACTTC. As protein: CASSPRYGLALGTQYF. The chain has TRBV9 and TRBJ2-5; 8 bases line up with TRBD2. Germline V CDR1 and CDR2: SGDLS, YYNGEE. This CDR3 comprises 16 residues. The J segment lost 7 bases and the V segment lost 4 bases, leaving 15 bases of the junction unmatched.

This CDR3 reads CASSAGMTRAYNQPQHF. In DNA form, the CDR3 reads TGTGCCAGCAGTGCAGGAATGACCAGGGCTTACAATCAGCCCCAGCATTTT. This sequence joins TRBV6-1 and TRBJ1-5; the D gene is possibly TRBD1 (5 bases). The CDR3 covers 17 residues. Looked up from germline, CDR1 is MNHNS and CDR2 is SASEGT. V was clipped by 4 bases and J by 3 bases, with 19 bases between them.

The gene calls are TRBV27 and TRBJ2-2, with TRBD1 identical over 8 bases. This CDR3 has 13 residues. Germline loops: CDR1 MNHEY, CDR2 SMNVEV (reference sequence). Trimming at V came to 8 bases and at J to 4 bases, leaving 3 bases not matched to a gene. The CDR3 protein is CASGDRGTGELFF. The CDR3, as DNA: TGTGCCAGCGGCGACAGGGGCACCGGGGAGCTGTTTTTT.

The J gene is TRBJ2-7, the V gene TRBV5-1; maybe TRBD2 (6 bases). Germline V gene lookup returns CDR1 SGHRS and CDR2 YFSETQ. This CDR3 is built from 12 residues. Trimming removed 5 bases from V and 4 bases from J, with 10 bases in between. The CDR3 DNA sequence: TGCGCCAGCAGTATTGGGGGGTACGAGCAGTACTTC. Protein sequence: CASSIGGYEQYF.

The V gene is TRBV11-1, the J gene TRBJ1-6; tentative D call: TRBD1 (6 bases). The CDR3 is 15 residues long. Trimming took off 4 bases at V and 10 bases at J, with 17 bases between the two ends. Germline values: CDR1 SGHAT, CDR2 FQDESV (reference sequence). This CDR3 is CASSSLTRGQSPLHF. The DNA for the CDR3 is TGTGCCAGCAGCTCCCTTACCAGGGGTCAATCACCCCTCCACTTT.

The CDR3 bases are TGTGCCAGTAGTATTAGGACAGGGGCCAACACCGGGGAGCTGTTTTTT. Encoded protein: CASSIRTGANTGELFF. This rearrangement joins TRBV19 to TRBJ2-2; 9 bases map to TRBD1. The CDR3 is 16 amino acids. The V and J ends lost 3 bases and 2 bases, in that order; junction bases with no gene match: 4. Germline lookup yields CDR1 LNHDA and CDR2 SQIVND (reference sequence). Together with reference TRBV19 and TRBJ2-2, the CDR3 gives the full variable domain: DGGITQSPKYLFRKEGQNVTLSCEQNLNHDAMYWYRQDPGQGLRLIYYSQIVNDFQKGDIAEGYSVSREKKESFPLTVTSAQKNPTAFYLCASSIRTGANTGELFFGEGSRLTVL.

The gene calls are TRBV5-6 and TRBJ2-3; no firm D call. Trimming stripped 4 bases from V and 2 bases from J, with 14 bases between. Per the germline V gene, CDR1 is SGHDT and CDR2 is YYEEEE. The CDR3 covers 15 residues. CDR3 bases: TGTGCCAGCAGCCCCAAAGCGTATCTCACAGATACGCAGTATTTT. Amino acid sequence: CASSPKAYLTDTQYF.

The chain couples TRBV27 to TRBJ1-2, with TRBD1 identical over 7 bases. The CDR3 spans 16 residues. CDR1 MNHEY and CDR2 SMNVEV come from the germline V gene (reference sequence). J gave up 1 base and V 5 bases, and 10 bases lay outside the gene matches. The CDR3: CASSRSGQGVNYGYTF. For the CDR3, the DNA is TGTGCCAGCAGTCGATCGGGGCAGGGGGTTAACTATGGCTACACCTTC.